This TCR beta chain was identified during a study of blood T cell repertoires in COVID-19. The wider study: The cDNA or gDNA used as material had been derived from T cells, B-cell-depleted T cells, or PBMCs.

J was trimmed by 9 bases and V by 3 bases; bases with no gene match: 7. Germline V gene data show CDR1 as LNHDA and CDR2 as SQIVND (reference sequence). There are 15 residues in the CDR3. Assay used: immunoSEQ multiplex PCR; TCRdb lists only in-frame clones, some missing. The table includes over 300,000 clones, about 90% detected once. V usage is TRBV19 and J usage is TRBJ2-1; 11 bases line up with TRBD1. The sequence derives from a man between 18 and 35 years old with active or convalescent COVID-19. Sequences were obtained from peripheral blood. The CDR3 DNA sequence: TGTGCCAGTAGTATTTTGGGACAGGGGGGTAGTGAGCAGTTCTTC. It codes for CASSILGQGGSEQFF. Looking up the rest from reference TRBV19 and TRBJ2-1 gives the full variable domain: DGGITQSPKYLFRKEGQNVTLSCEQNLNHDAMYWYRQDPGQGLRLIYYSQIVNDFQKGDIAEGYSVSREKKESFPLTVTSAQKNPTAFYLCASSILGQGGSEQFFGPGTRLTVL.